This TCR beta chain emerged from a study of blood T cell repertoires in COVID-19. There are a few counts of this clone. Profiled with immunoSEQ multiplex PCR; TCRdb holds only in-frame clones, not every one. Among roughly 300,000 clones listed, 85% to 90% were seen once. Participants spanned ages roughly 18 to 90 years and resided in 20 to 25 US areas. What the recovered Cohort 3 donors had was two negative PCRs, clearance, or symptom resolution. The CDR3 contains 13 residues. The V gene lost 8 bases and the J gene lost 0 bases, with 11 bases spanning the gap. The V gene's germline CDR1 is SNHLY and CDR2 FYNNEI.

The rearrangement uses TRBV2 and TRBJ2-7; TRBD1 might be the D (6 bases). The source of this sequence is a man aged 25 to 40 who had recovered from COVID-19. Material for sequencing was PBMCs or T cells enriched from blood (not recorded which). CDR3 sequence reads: CASGGVGSYEQYF. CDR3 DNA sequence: TGTGCCAGCGGGGGCGTCGGCTCCTACGAGCAGTACTTC.